This is a list of T cell receptor beta chains from one sample in a study of identical twins. TCRdb recomputed calls from the 5' RACE reads with MiXCR, one row per CDR3 protein. The sample lists 250,000 to 350,000 distinct CDR3 sequences, roughly 8.6% seen once, with over 2% in the top ten. The data also belong to a second study, concerning yellow fever vaccine responses in identical twins.

What was sequenced was memory (CD45RO+) T cells sorted from blood. The receptor set was obtained from a young woman in good health. CDR3s include the opening cysteine and the closing phenylalanine or tryptophan. A D gene is named only where the DNA matches it firmly. Clone size is not always given. Where it is, it says once, few, many or a class for expanded clones.

V gene	D gene	CDR3 length	J gene	clone size	CDR3 protein	CDR3 DNA
TRBV2	TRBD1	19	TRBJ2-2	few	CASSVGGGTGPSNTGELFF	TGTGCCAGCAGTGTGGGGGGCGGGACAGGTCCTTCGAACACCGGGGAGCTGTTTTTT
TRBV20-1	NA	13	TRBJ2-5	many	CSVRRGLGETQYF	TGCAGTGTCAGGAGGGGCCTGGGAGAGACCCAGTACTTC
TRBV6-1	TRBD2	16	TRBJ2-1	many	CASIRLAGGPVDEQFF	TGTGCCAGCATCCGACTAGCGGGAGGGCCGGTGGATGAGCAGTTCTTC
TRBV20-1	NA	12	TRBJ2-1	many	CSARGRNNEQFF	TGCAGTGCTAGAGGCAGGAACAATGAGCAGTTCTTC
TRBV29-1	NA	14	TRBJ1-1	many	CSVTLGTTDTEAFF	TGCAGCGTGACCCTGGGGACCACGGACACTGAAGCTTTCTTT
TRBV20-1	NA	13	TRBJ2-7	many	CSASGTNDYEQYF	TGCAGTGCCTCCGGGACCAACGACTACGAGCAGTACTTC
TRBV3-1	TRBD2	13	TRBJ2-1	few	CASSPGLEGEQFF	TGTGCCAGCAGCCCCGGACTAGAAGGTGAGCAGTTCTTC
TRBV12-3/TRBV12-4	NA	12	TRBJ1-4	NA	CASNLRGLKLFF	TGTGCCAGCAATCTGCGGGGGCTAAAACTGTTTTTT
TRBV29-1	TRBD2	14	TRBJ2-3	many	CSVRTSGRGDTQYF	TGCAGCGTGAGGACTAGCGGGAGAGGAGATACGCAGTATTTT
TRBV11-3	TRBD1	17	TRBJ2-2	few	CASSSRDRGTNTGELFF	TGTGCCAGCAGCTCTCGGGACAGGGGCACGAACACCGGGGAGCTGTTTTTT
TRBV11-2	NA	16	TRBJ1-1	NA	CASSLGHRGAGTEAFF	TGTGCCAGCAGCTTGGGGCACCGGGGGGCGGGCACTGAAGCTTTCTTT
TRBV7-9	NA	13	TRBJ1-6	many	CASSRGQQSPLHF	TGTGCCAGCAGCCGTGGACAGCAATCACCCCTCCACTTT
TRBV11-2	NA	14	TRBJ2-2	many	CASSLTQNTGELFF	TGTGCCAGCAGCTTAACACAGAACACCGGGGAGCTGTTTTTT
TRBV20-1	NA	13	TRBJ2-3	NA	CSVMDKYTDTQYF	TGCAGTGTTATGGACAAGTACACAGATACGCAGTATTTT
TRBV25-1	NA	14	TRBJ1-3	NA	CASHDGSSGNTIYF	TGTGCCAGCCATGACGGGAGCTCTGGAAACACCATATATTTT
TRBV12-3/TRBV12-4	TRBD2	19	TRBJ2-3	many	CASHPLLLAGGPPTDTQYF	TGTGCCAGCCACCCCCTATTGCTAGCGGGAGGGCCTCCCACAGATACGCAGTATTTT
TRBV4-1	NA	14	TRBJ1-1	many	CASSQPIIQAEAFF	TGCGCCAGCAGCCAACCTATTATACAGGCTGAAGCTTTCTTT
TRBV5-1	NA	15	TRBJ2-5	many	CASSPGVGRQETQYF	TGCGCCAGCAGCCCCGGTGTGGGGAGGCAAGAGACCCAGTACTTC
TRBV5-1	NA	12	TRBJ1-2	few	CASSLGGSDYTF	TGCGCCAGCAGCTTGGGGGGGAGCGACTACACCTTC
TRBV9	NA	16	TRBJ2-3	many	CASSVEVTKSTDTQYF	TGTGCCAGCAGCGTAGAGGTCACAAAAAGCACAGATACGCAGTATTTT
TRBV7-9	NA	13	TRBJ1-3	NA	CASTAKDRGSIYF	TGTGCCAGCACCGCCAAAGACCGGGGTTCCATATATTTT
TRBV20-1	TRBD2	14	TRBJ2-5	few	CSASGLAGGETQYF	TGCAGTGCTAGTGGACTAGCGGGAGGAGAGACCCAGTACTTC
TRBV27	NA	13	TRBJ2-3	NA	CASSIPGSDTQYF	TGTGCCAGCAGCATACCAGGGTCAGATACGCAGTATTTT
TRBV7-2	NA	15	TRBJ2-5	NA	CASSPETGTQETQYF	TGTGCCAGCAGCCCAGAGACCGGGACCCAAGAGACCCAGTACTTC
TRBV27	NA	15	TRBJ2-6	few	CASSPRQGGANVLTF	TGTGCCAGCAGTCCCCGTCAAGGCGGGGCCAACGTCCTGACTTTC
TRBV29-1	NA	12	TRBJ2-2	many	CSVGGSTGELFF	TGCAGCGTTGGGGGGTCCACCGGGGAGCTGTTTTTT
TRBV3-1	NA	15	TRBJ1-5	few	CASSQGVGYNQPQHF	TGTGCCAGCAGCCAAGGGGTAGGGTACAATCAGCCCCAGCATTTT
TRBV7-9	TRBD1	15	TRBJ2-2	few	CASSFLDRGAGELFF	TGTGCCAGCAGCTTCCTGGACAGGGGGGCCGGGGAGCTGTTTTTT
TRBV6-1	TRBD2	14	TRBJ2-3	many	CASSGSGEVDTQYF	TGTGCCAGCAGTGGTAGCGGGGAGGTAGATACGCAGTATTTT
TRBV7-9	NA	17	TRBJ2-1	many	CASSLGMRTLSYNEQFF	TGTGCCAGCAGCTTAGGAATGAGGACCCTCTCCTACAATGAGCAGTTCTTC
TRBV4-2	NA	13	TRBJ1-4	many	CASKGQKGEKLFF	TGTGCCAGCAAAGGACAAAAAGGGGAAAAACTGTTTTTT
TRBV6-5	NA	14	TRBJ1-2	NA	CASSYTRDPYGYTF	TGTGCCAGCAGTTACACCCGGGACCCATATGGCTACACCTTC
TRBV29-1	TRBD2	14	TRBJ2-3	NA	CSGTSGRAKDTQYF	TGCAGCGGGACTAGCGGGAGGGCGAAAGATACGCAGTATTTT
TRBV5-5	NA	14	TRBJ1-2	few	CASSSPVGNGGYTF	TGTGCCAGCAGTTCTCCAGTTGGGAACGGGGGCTACACCTTC
TRBV11-2	NA	13	TRBJ2-7	once	CASSLHPSYEQYF	TGTGCCAGCAGCCTCCACCCCTCCTACGAGCAGTACTTC
TRBV5-1	TRBD2	15	TRBJ2-1	many	CASSLGSGGAPEQFF	TGCGCCAGCAGCTTGGGCAGCGGGGGGGCCCCTGAGCAGTTCTTC
TRBV7-2	NA	15	TRBJ1-5	NA	CASSSQTGPNQPQHF	TGTGCCAGCAGCTCGCAGACAGGTCCAAATCAGCCCCAGCATTTT
TRBV11-2	NA	17	TRBJ2-6	NA	CASSLVNSHSGANVLTF	TGTGCCAGCAGCTTAGTCAACAGCCACTCTGGGGCCAACGTCCTGACTTTC
TRBV7-9	NA	15	TRBJ2-2	many	CASSLRDLNTGELFF	TGTGCCAGCAGCCTCCGGGACTTAAACACCGGGGAGCTGTTTTTT
TRBV20-1	TRBD2	18	TRBJ2-7	few	CSARAGEGLAGGPYEQYF	TGCAGTGCTAGAGCCGGGGAGGGACTAGCGGGAGGGCCATACGAGCAGTACTTC
TRBV6-1	NA	17	TRBJ2-6	few	CASSVIDGVSGANVLTF	TGTGCCAGCAGTGTAATAGACGGAGTCTCTGGGGCCAACGTCCTGACTTTC
TRBV5-1	NA	12	TRBJ1-2	many	CASRAANYGYTF	TGCGCCAGCAGAGCCGCTAACTATGGCTACACCTTC
TRBV27	TRBD1	14	TRBJ1-2	few	CASSNRDRKYGYTF	TGTGCCAGCAGTAACCGGGACAGGAAGTATGGCTACACCTTC
TRBV4-1	TRBD1	15	TRBJ1-3	many	CASSQVGQGGNTIYF	TGCGCCAGCAGCCAAGTGGGACAGGGAGGAAACACCATATATTTT
TRBV24-1	NA	14	TRBJ1-5	few	CATSGGSGNQPQHF	TGTGCCACCAGTGGAGGGTCTGGCAATCAGCCCCAGCATTTT
TRBV7-4	NA	14	TRBJ1-4	NA	CASSFGARKEKLFF	TGTGCCAGCAGCTTCGGGGCGCGGAAAGAAAAACTGTTTTTT
TRBV20-1	NA	12	TRBJ1-5	many	CSARDGETSQHF	TGCAGTGCTAGAGATGGGGAAACGTCCCAGCATTTT